Listed below are T cell receptor beta chains from one sample, sequenced in a study of PD-1 blockade in classical Hodgkin lymphoma. Using immunoSEQ multiplex PCR, the repertoire was profiled, and TCRdb retains in-frame clones only, with some absent. This table holds approximately 90,000 clones, 83% found once. The sequences come from peripheral blood mononuclear cells (PBMCs), collected before the fourth cycle of nivolumab. These TCRs come from a human donor with classical Hodgkin lymphoma. Both conserved end residues are part of each CDR3. Each record gives: CDR3 length, V gene, D gene, J gene, clone size, CDR3 protein, CDR3 DNA. D genes are given only for firm matches. Not all rows give a size; the values are once, few, many and, for expanded clones, a class.

length: 13; V: TRBV28; D: NA; J: TRBJ1-3; size: once; CDR3: CASRTQSGNTIYF; DNA: TGTGCCAGCAGGACACAGTCTGGAAACACCATATATTTT
length: 13; V: TRBV19; D: NA; J: TRBJ1-1; size: few; CDR3: CASSRVDSTEAFF; DNA: TGTGCCAGTAGTAGGGTGGACTCGACTGAAGCTTTCTTT
length: 15; V: TRBV27; D: NA; J: TRBJ2-1; size: NA; CDR3: CASSPYASAYNEQFF; DNA: TGTGCCAGCAGTCCATACGCCTCGGCCTACAATGAGCAGTTCTTC
length: 15; V: TRBV19; D: NA; J: TRBJ1-1; size: few; CDR3: CASSKTNRENTEAFF; DNA: TGTGCCAGTAGTAAGACAAACAGGGAGAACACTGAAGCTTTCTTT
length: 14; V: TRBV19; D: TRBD1; J: TRBJ1-5; size: few; CDR3: CASSTTGNNQPQHF; DNA: TGTGCCAGTAGTACGACAGGGAACAATCAGCCCCAGCATTTT
length: 16; V: TRBV5-1; D: TRBD2; J: TRBJ2-1; size: few; CDR3: CASSSLGLAVYNEQFF; DNA: TGCGCCAGCAGCTCCCTCGGGCTAGCGGTCTACAATGAGCAGTTCTTC
length: 13; V: TRBV27; D: NA; J: TRBJ2-5; size: NA; CDR3: CASSLTVGETQYF; DNA: TGTGCCAGCAGTTTGACAGTAGGAGAGACCCAGTACTTC
length: 12; V: TRBV30; D: TRBD2; J: TRBJ2-7; size: once; CDR3: CAWSSGGVEQYF; DNA: TGTGCCTGGAGTTCGGGGGGAGTCGAGCAGTACTTC
length: 14; V: TRBV7-2; D: TRBD1; J: TRBJ1-1; size: NA; CDR3: CASSPQGADTEAFF; DNA: TGTGCCAGCAGTCCACAGGGGGCTGACACTGAAGCTTTCTTT
length: 14; V: TRBV9; D: NA; J: TRBJ2-3; size: NA; CDR3: CASQPGGRTDTQYF; DNA: TGTGCCAGCCAGCCGGGGGGCCGCACAGATACGCAGTATTTT
length: 18; V: TRBV7-8; D: TRBD1; J: TRBJ1-2; size: NA; CDR3: CASSLALFGTGSNYGYTF; DNA: TGTGCCAGCAGCCTAGCCCTCTTCGGGACAGGGTCTAACTATGGCTACACCTTC
length: 14; V: TRBV28; D: NA; J: TRBJ1-5; size: NA; CDR3: CASNPPGSNQPQHF; DNA: TGTGCCAGCAACCCCCCAGGGAGCAATCAGCCCCAGCATTTT
length: 16; V: TRBV7-9; D: TRBD2; J: TRBJ2-3; size: once; CDR3: CASSPAGVGGADTQYF; DNA: TGTGCCAGCAGCCCCGCGGGGGTGGGAGGTGCAGATACGCAGTATTTT
length: 12; V: TRBV7-9; D: NA; J: TRBJ2-5; size: NA; CDR3: CASSYVTETQYF; DNA: TGTGCCAGCAGCTACGTTACGGAGACCCAGTACTTC
length: 15; V: TRBV7-6; D: TRBD1; J: TRBJ1-1; size: once; CDR3: CASSLVTGANTEAFF; DNA: TGTGCCAGCAGCTTAGTGACAGGGGCGAACACTGAAGCTTTCTTT
length: 12; V: TRBV28; D: TRBD2; J: TRBJ2-7; size: NA; CDR3: CASIVGGGVWDF; DNA: TGTGCCAGTATCGTAGGTGGGGGGGTTTGGGACTTC
length: 15; V: TRBV5-1; D: TRBD2; J: TRBJ2-2; size: NA; CDR3: CASSPGTTNTGELFF; DNA: TGCGCCAGCAGCCCCGGGACTACTAACACCGGGGAGCTGTTTTTT
length: 13; V: TRBV11-2; D: NA; J: TRBJ2-5; size: NA; CDR3: CASSAALQETQYF; DNA: TGTGCCAGCAGCGCCGCCCTACAAGAGACCCAGTACTTC
length: 18; V: TRBV28; D: TRBD2; J: TRBJ2-2; size: NA; CDR3: CASSSRALAGGFAGELFF; DNA: TGTGCCAGCAGTTCGCGGGCGCTAGCGGGAGGATTCGCCGGGGAGCTGTTTTTT
length: 18; V: TRBV7-2; D: TRBD2; J: TRBJ2-1; size: NA; CDR3: CASSPRGLAGSSYNEQFF; DNA: TGTGCCAGCAGCCCCAGGGGACTAGCGGGGAGCTCCTACAATGAGCAGTTCTTC
length: 15; V: TRBV5-1; D: TRBD2; J: TRBJ2-1; size: NA; CDR3: CASSLDGTSGTVLLF; DNA: TGCGCCAGCAGCTTGGACGGGACTAGCGGGACCGTGTTGCTCTTC
length: 15; V: TRBV28; D: NA; J: TRBJ2-7; size: NA; CDR3: CASSPQIGMVHEQYF; DNA: TGTGCCAGCAGTCCTCAGATTGGCATGGTCCACGAGCAGTACTTC
length: 14; V: TRBV10-1; D: TRBD2; J: TRBJ2-1; size: once; CDR3: CASSEILAGGEQFF; DNA: TGCGCCAGCAGTGAGATACTAGCGGGAGGTGAGCAGTTCTTC
length: 15; V: TRBV5-1; D: TRBD1; J: TRBJ1-2; size: NA; CDR3: CASGQGNPTNYGYTF; DNA: TGCGCCAGCGGACAGGGAAACCCTACTAACTATGGCTACACCTTC
length: 16; V: TRBV5-1; D: NA; J: TRBJ2-1; size: few; CDR3: CASSNGQLDSYNEQFF; DNA: TGCGCCAGCAGCAATGGACAGTTAGACTCCTACAATGAGCAGTTCTTC
length: 13; V: TRBV29-1; D: TRBD1; J: TRBJ1-5; size: once; CDR3: CSVRTGGGEPQHF; DNA: TGCAGCGTTCGAACAGGGGGCGGGGAGCCCCAGCATTTT